Below are 27 T cell receptor beta chains sequenced from a single sample in a study of blood T cells in healthy people across ages. A second PCR of roughly 6 to 12 cycles used a sample-barcoded 5' primer and a J-beta primer mix. TCRdb ran MiXCR on the 5' RACE reads and lists one entry per CDR3 protein. This sample yields some 800,000 distinct CDR3 sequences, of which roughly 44% are seen a single time; about 21% belongs to the top ten. The specimen was blood. These receptors came from a man aged 60-69 years in good health.

V and J are TRBV2 and TRBJ2-3, with a possible D match to TRBD2 (5 bases). The CDR3 is 15 residues long. Trimming removed 2 bases at V and 2 bases at J, with 11 bases between. CDR1 and CDR2 (germline): SNHLY, FYNNEI. CDR3 DNA sequence: TGTGCCAGCAGTGAAAGTCTAGCCCCCACAGATACGCAGTATTTT. As protein: CASSESLAPTDTQYF.

The rearrangement joins TRBV7-2 to TRBJ2-1; 8 bases map to TRBD1. CDR1 is SGHTA, CDR2 FQGNSA, per germline. This CDR3 has 15 amino acids. V trimming: 2 bases; J trimming: 8 bases; junction bases outside the gene matches: 8. The CDR3, as DNA: TGTGCCAGCAGCTTAAAGCAGGGGGCTACAGATGAGCAGTTCTTC. Translation: CASSLKQGATDEQFF.

The chain combines TRBV29-1 with TRBJ2-7; TRBD1 matches 9 bases. The junction had 7 bases not matched to a gene; V was cut back by 0 bases and J by 7 bases. CDR1 SQVTM and CDR2 ANQGSEA come from the germline V gene. The CDR3 is 14 amino acids. Written as DNA, the CDR3 is TGCAGCGTTGAAGATCTACAGGGGGCCAGAGAGCAGTACTTC. It yields the protein CSVEDLQGAREQYF.

The chain uses TRBV7-2 and TRBJ2-5; possibly TRBD2 for D (6 bases). CDR1 and CDR2 (germline): SGHTA, FQGNSA. This CDR3 is 14 amino acids long. V lost 5 bases and J 11 bases, leaving 21 bases between the germline ends. The CDR3, as DNA: TGTGCCAGCAGCACCCCCGGGCGGGGAGATGAGCAGTACTTC. It codes for CASSTPGRGDEQYF.

This clonotype was detected a few times. The chain carries TRBV13 and TRBJ2-1; 7 nucleotides line up with TRBD1. The CDR3 loop spans 15 amino acids. Looked up from germline, CDR1 is PRHDT and CDR2 is FYEKMQ (reference sequence). With 5 bases clipped from V and 5 bases from J, the junction kept 9 bases outside the gene matches. The CDR3: CASSTTGTRDNEQFF. The CDR3 coding sequence is TGTGCCAGCAGCACGACAGGGACCAGGGACAATGAGCAGTTCTTC.

This chain joins TRBV4-3 and TRBJ2-7; D call uncertain. CDR3 length equals 16 residues. Germline V CDR1 and CDR2: LGHNA, YSLEER. Deletions cut 4 bases from V and 2 bases from J, with 18 bases between. The CDR3 DNA sequence: TGCGCCAGCAGCCCTGACCGGGTAGGGCCCCCCTACGAGCAGTACTTC. Translating gives CASSPDRVGPPYEQYF.

This chain connects TRBV7-6 to TRBJ2-1, with 9 bases identical to TRBD2. This CDR3 has 15 residues. Germline V gene sequence: CDR1 SGHVS, CDR2 FNYEAQ. Trimming removed 6 bases from V and 10 bases from J; junction bases left unmatched: 13. CDR3 loop: CASRSPGLASPEQFF. The CDR3 bases are TGTGCCAGCAGGTCTCCGGGACTAGCAAGTCCGGAGCAGTTCTTC.

A few counts support this clonotype. The chain links TRBV20-1 to TRBJ2-5; tentatively, D is TRBD1 (7 bases). The CDR3 is made up of 13 amino acids. Trimming cost V 7 bases and J 0 bases, with 12 bases left between them. Germline CDR1 DFQATT, CDR2 SNEGSKA (reference sequence). The CDR3 sequence is CSEEGQNQETQYF. In DNA, the CDR3 is TGCAGTGAGGAGGGACAGAACCAAGAGACCCAGTACTTC.

This clonotype was observed a few times. The chain joins TRBV2 to TRBJ2-5; 7 positions match TRBD1. Looked up from germline, CDR1 is SNHLY and CDR2 is FYNNEI. The CDR3 spans 14 residues. V lost 6 bases, J lost 5 bases, and 9 bases stayed unmatched. For the CDR3, the DNA is TGTGCCAGCAGGACAGGGTGGGTTGGGGAGACCCAGTACTTC. As protein: CASRTGWVGETQYF.

A note on this clonotype: This could be a read error, since a much larger clone is one nucleotide away. This chain uses TRBV6-6 with TRBJ2-3; 7 bases are shared with TRBD1. The junction had 4 bases not matched to a gene; V was cut back by 7 bases and J by 0 bases. Germline V CDR1 and CDR2: MNHNY, SVGAGI (reference sequence). The CDR3 loop spans 14 amino acids. This CDR3 reads CASKQGSSTDTQYF. The CDR3 DNA reads TGTGCCAGCAAACAGGGGAGTAGCACAGATACGCAGTATTTT.

The chain couples TRBV20-1 to TRBJ2-4; no clear D gene. Trimming took 2 bases from V and 1 from J, leaving 6 bases between them. The CDR3 is 13 amino acids. CDR1 and CDR2 (germline): DFQATT, SNEGSKA (reference sequence). The CDR3: CSARHLAKNIQYF. The CDR3 DNA follows: TGCAGTGCTAGACATCTGGCCAAAAACATTCAGTACTTC.

This rearrangement joins TRBV2 to TRBJ1-2, with TRBD1 matching 9 bases. This CDR3 has 12 amino acids. The J segment lost 4 bases and the V segment lost 10 bases, leaving 4 bases of the junction unmatched. The germline CDR1 and CDR2 sequences are SNHLY and FYNNEI. The CDR3 DNA reads as TGTGCCACGGGGACAGGGATCTATGGCTACACCTTC. This encodes CATGTGIYGYTF. The full variable domain, rest sourced from reference TRBV2 and TRBJ1-2, is EPEVTQTPSHQVTQMGQEVILRCVPISNHLYFYWYRQILGQKVEFLVSFYNNEISEKSEIFDDQFSVERPDGSNFTLKIRSTKLEDSAMYFCATGTGIYGYTFGSGTRLTVV.

The chain combines TRBV5-1 with TRBJ1-4; D remains unclear. Germline V CDR1 and CDR2: SGHRS, YFSETQ. V was shortened by 7 bases and J by 2 bases, with 12 bases between the two germline ends. The CDR3 consists of 14 residues. The CDR3 sequence is CASSGGSTNEKLFF. Here the CDR3 DNA reads TGCGCCAGCTCAGGAGGGTCTACTAATGAAAAACTGTTTTTT.

The sample holds many counts of this clonotype. The rearrangement joins TRBV5-1 to TRBJ1-2; no reliable D call. From germline, CDR1 is SGHRS and CDR2 YFSETQ. The CDR3 has 15 amino acids. Trimming took 0 bases from V and 8 from J, leaving 17 bases between them. CDR3 sequence reads: CASSLDPSTVWGYTF. CDR3 nucleotides: TGCGCCAGCAGCTTGGATCCCTCCACTGTCTGGGGCTACACCTTC.

This clonotype was detected a few times. V usage is TRBV10-3 and J usage is TRBJ2-7; D remains unclear. In germline, CDR1 is ENHRY, CDR2 SYGVKD. V was shortened by 7 bases and J by 0 bases, with 7 bases between the two germline ends. The CDR3 extends over 12 amino acids. In nucleotides, the CDR3 is TGTGCCATCAAGACCGCCTCCTACGAGCAGTACTTC. Protein: CAIKTASYEQYF.

This clonotype was detected only a few times. This sequence joins TRBV10-3 and TRBJ1-1; 7 bases are a match to TRBD1. The CDR3 extends over 15 amino acids. V was pared by 4 bases and J by 4 bases, with 9 bases of the junction left unmatched. Germline assignment: CDR1 ENHRY and CDR2 SYGVKD. CDR3 DNA sequence: TGTGCCATCAGTGGTAAAGGGGGCTCAAGCACTGAAGCTTTCTTT. Encoded protein: CAISGKGGSSTEAFF.

V gene TRBV20-1 combines with J gene TRBJ2-3; 8 positions agree with TRBD2. V trimming: 3 bases; J trimming: 2 bases; junction bases outside the gene matches: 4. This CDR3 comprises 14 residues. Germline V gene data show CDR1 as DFQATT and CDR2 as SNEGSKA (reference sequence). CDR3 sequence: CSAREAGVTDTQYF. DNA for the CDR3: TGCAGTGCTAGGGAAGCGGGGGTCACAGATACGCAGTATTTT.

The chain employs TRBV5-1 and TRBJ1-2; 9 bases agree with TRBD1. The CDR3 extends over 15 amino acids. J lost 4 bases, V lost 2 bases, and 6 bases had no gene match. Germline V gene lookup returns CDR1 SGHRS and CDR2 YFSETQ. CDR3 sequence (DNA): TGCGCCAGCAGCTTAGGGACAGGGCAGGCCTATGGCTACACCTTC. It translates to CASSLGTGQAYGYTF.

This chain joins TRBV29-1 and TRBJ1-2; no definite D call. Germline V gene lookup returns CDR1 SQVTM and CDR2 ANQGSEA. The CDR3 spans 12 residues. The germline V and J ends were trimmed by 8 bases and 2 bases, with 12 bases remaining between them. CDR3 region: CSTRAQNYGYTF. CDR3 nucleotides: TGCAGCACAAGAGCACAGAACTATGGCTACACCTTC.

This clonotype was counted between two and nine times. The chain joins TRBV7-2 to TRBJ2-3; unclear D gene. Trimming removed 8 bases at V and 0 bases at J, with 9 bases between. This CDR3 is built from 13 residues. CDR1 and CDR2 from the germline V gene are SGHTA and FQGNSA. The CDR3 is CASRAGSTDTQYF. DNA of the CDR3: TGTGCCAGCCGAGCAGGAAGCACAGATACGCAGTATTTT.

The chain combines TRBV30 with TRBJ1-1; D gene unclear. Trimming cost V 0 bases and J 1 base, with 3 bases left between them. The germline gives CDR1 GTSNPN, CDR2 SVGIG (reference sequence). This CDR3 has 12 amino acids. CDR3 in amino acids: CAWSVRNTEAFF. CDR3 nucleotide sequence: TGTGCCTGGAGTGTAAGGAACACTGAAGCTTTCTTT.

The chain uses TRBV11-2 and TRBJ2-6, with 7 bases aligning to TRBD1. With V trimmed by 6 bases and J by 7 bases, 6 bases remained unmatched. This CDR3 has 14 amino acids. Germline V lookup: CDR1 SGHAT, CDR2 FQNNGV. CDR3: CASRRQGDANVLTF. The CDR3 DNA reads TGTGCCAGCAGAAGACAGGGTGACGCCAACGTCCTGACTTTC.

This clonotype occurred a few times. The chain is built from TRBV15 and TRBJ2-1, with D uncertain. The CDR3 runs 15 residues. Trimming stripped 2 bases from V and 1 base from J, with 9 bases between. The germline CDR1 and CDR2 sequences are LNHNV and YYDKDF (reference sequence). CDR3 bases: TGTGCCACCAGCAGACCGACGGATTCCTACAATGAGCAGTTCTTC. Translating it yields CATSRPTDSYNEQFF.

The V and J genes are TRBV7-9 and TRBJ2-3, with 8 nucleotides matching TRBD1. The junction had 6 bases not matched to a gene; V was cut back by 5 bases and J by 2 bases. Germline values: CDR1 SEHNR, CDR2 FQNEAQ (reference sequence). This CDR3 is built from 15 residues. The CDR3 DNA sequence: TGTGCCAGCAGCACCGGGGACAGGATCACAGATACGCAGTATTTT. It is translated as CASSTGDRITDTQYF.

This clonotype turned up a few times. The chain couples TRBV6-1 to TRBJ1-2, with TRBD1 identical over 7 bases. Losses at the gene ends were 8 bases for V and 4 bases for J; bases not matched to a gene: 10. The germline V gene encodes CDR1 MNHNS and CDR2 SASEGT. This CDR3 comprises 14 residues. The CDR3 sequence is CASSRDRSFYGYTF. The CDR3 DNA follows: TGTGCCAGCTCGCGGGACAGAAGTTTCTATGGCTACACCTTC.

This clonotype was counted only a few times. The chain recombines TRBV27 with TRBJ1-1; D is uncertain. With 2 bases removed from V and 3 bases from J, the gap between germline ends came to 7 bases. The CDR3 extends over 13 amino acids. The V gene's germline CDR1 is MNHEY and CDR2 SMNVEV (reference sequence). CDR3 sequence: CASSLSRYTEAFF. CDR3 coding DNA: TGTGCCAGCAGTTTAAGCAGATACACTGAAGCTTTCTTT.

The chain is built from TRBV12-3 or TRBV12-4 and TRBJ2-7; 14 bases align to TRBD2. This CDR3 comprises 16 residues. Trimming took 6 bases from V and 2 from J; bases not matched to a gene: 6. In DNA, the CDR3 is TGTGCCAGCAGCATCGGGACTAGCGGGGGCACCTACGAGCAGTACTTC. Its translation is CASSIGTSGGTYEQYF.